Presented here are 20 T cell receptor beta chains from one specimen sequenced in a study of blood T cell repertoires in COVID-19. TCRdb's copy holds only in-frame clones and misses some; the assay was immunoSEQ multiplex PCR. The repertoire holds approximately 300,000 clones, with around 88% as singletons. Specimen: peripheral blood. These receptors were collected from a woman in her 50s with acute or convalescent COVID-19.

The chain has TRBV19 and TRBJ2-7; the D gene is possibly TRBD1 (8 bases). V was trimmed by 3 bases and J by 1 base, leaving 19 bases between them. CDR1 is LNHDA, CDR2 SQIVND, per germline (reference sequence). The CDR3 is 17 residues long. This CDR3 is CASSITGGALSSYEQYF. CDR3 sequence (DNA): TGTGCCAGTAGTATCACAGGGGGGGCTCTCTCTTCCTACGAGCAGTACTTC.

Details on this clone: The sample contains more than one DNA sequence encoding this CDR3. This chain connects TRBV5-1 to TRBJ2-1, with 12 positions matching TRBD2. Germline V gives CDR1 SGHRS, CDR2 YFSETQ. The CDR3 spans 14 residues. The trim removed 3 bases at V and 6 bases at J, leaving 1 base unmatched. The CDR3 spells CASSSTSGSNEQFF. The CDR3 DNA reads as TGCGCCAGCAGCTCGACTAGCGGGAGCAATGAGCAGTTCTTC.

The chain links TRBV7-2 to TRBJ1-4; a possible D gene is TRBD1 (6 bases). The CDR3 length is 14 residues. The germline CDR1 and CDR2 sequences are SGHTA and FQGNSA. Trimming pared 4 bases from V and 8 bases from J, leaving 14 bases between. In nucleotides, the CDR3 is TGTGCCAGCAGCTCCCAGACAGGCAGGGAAAAACTGTTTTTT. It translates to CASSSQTGREKLFF.

The gene calls are TRBV6-6 and TRBJ1-2; TRBD1 matches 8 bases. This CDR3 contains 14 residues. Germline assignment: CDR1 MNHNY and CDR2 SVGAGI (reference sequence). V was clipped by 5 bases and J by 0 bases; unmatched bases: 2. Here the CDR3 reads CASSPDRANYGYTF. The DNA for the CDR3 is TGTGCCAGCAGTCCGGACAGGGCTAACTATGGCTACACCTTC.

This chain links TRBV11-3 with TRBJ2-1; TRBD2 matches 9 bases. Germline V CDR1 and CDR2: SGHNT, YENEEA. V was pared by 2 bases and J by 0 bases, with 5 bases of the junction left unmatched. This CDR3 region has 17 residues. The CDR3 is CASSLSHSGSSYNEQFF. The DNA for the CDR3 is TGTGCCAGCAGCTTAAGTCATAGCGGGAGCTCCTACAATGAGCAGTTCTTC.

The V call is TRBV14, the J call TRBJ1-3; no clear D gene. CDR1 and CDR2 from the germline V gene are SGHDN and FVKESK. The CDR3 loop spans 17 amino acids. The ends were cut back, 0 bases at V and 5 bases at J, with 17 bases in the middle. The CDR3, as DNA: TGTGCCAGCAGCCAAGATCGGCGGGCAGTGGAGAGAAACACCATATATTTT. Translating gives CASSQDRRAVERNTIYF.

V usage is TRBV9 and J usage is TRBJ2-7; TRBD2 matches 9 bases. V trimming: 2 bases; J trimming: 3 bases; junction bases outside the gene matches: 6. There are 15 residues in the CDR3. Germline loops: CDR1 SGDLS, CDR2 YYNGEE. CDR3 amino acids: CASSVSGSTLYEQYF. The CDR3 DNA reads as TGTGCCAGCAGCGTTAGCGGGAGTACCCTCTACGAGCAGTACTTC. The full variable domain, with the rest looked up from reference TRBV9 and TRBJ2-7, is DSGVTQTPKHLITATGQRVTLRCSPRSGDLSVYWYQQSLDQGLQFLIQYYNGEERAKGNILERFSAQQFPDLHSELNLSSLELGDSALYFCASSVSGSTLYEQYFGPGTRLTVT.

The V and J genes are TRBV12-3 or TRBV12-4 and TRBJ1-3; perhaps TRBD1 as D (5 bases). There are 12 residues in the CDR3. In nucleotides, the CDR3 is TGTGCGTACAGGAACTCTGGAAACACCATATATTTT. This sequence encodes CAYRNSGNTIYF.

V usage is TRBV7-3 and J usage is TRBJ1-2, with 7 bases lining up with TRBD1. Germline-derived CDR1 and CDR2 are SGHTA and FQGTGA. V shed 1 base, J shed 8 bases, and the junction held 10 bases outside the gene matches. There are 15 residues in the CDR3. The CDR3 DNA is TGTGCCAGCAGCTTAAGTCGACAGGGAGAGCACGGCTACACCTTC. Its translation is CASSLSRQGEHGYTF.

There are a few counts of this clone. This chain joins TRBV13 and TRBJ2-3; D gene uncertain. The CDR3 spans 13 residues. Germline assignment: CDR1 PRHDT and CDR2 FYEKMQ (reference sequence). Trimming shortened V by 3 bases and J by 0 bases, and 4 bases separated the two germline ends. This chain's CDR3 is CASSLTSTDTQYF. In nucleotides, the CDR3 is TGTGCCAGCAGCTTGACTAGCACAGATACGCAGTATTTT.

The gene calls are TRBV4-3 and TRBJ2-6; 8 bases fit TRBD1. The CDR3 loop spans 19 amino acids. The junction had 10 bases not matched to a gene; V was cut back by 3 bases and J by 0 bases. Germline V gives CDR1 LGHNA, CDR2 YSLEER. The CDR3 here is CASSQEPGQARSGANVLTF. CDR3 sequence (DNA): TGCGCCAGCAGCCAGGAACCGGGACAGGCCCGCTCTGGGGCCAACGTCCTGACTTTC.

This clone was found once. The chain uses TRBV1 and TRBJ2-1; the D call in the table, TRBD2, was not verified against the DNA. TRBV1 is reported as a pseudogene. This CDR3 has 19 residues. The CDR3 region has the DNA TGCACCAGCAGCCAAGATCCTACTAGCGGGTGGAGCTCCTACAATGAGCAGTTCTTC. This codes for CTSSQDPTSGWSSYNEQFF.

The chain employs TRBV28 and TRBJ2-1, with 7 nucleotides matching TRBD2. Per the germline V gene, CDR1 is MDHEN and CDR2 is SYDVKM. V was pared by 5 bases and J by 2 bases, with 9 bases of the junction left unmatched. The CDR3 sequence is 16 residues long. CDR3 amino acids: CASSQLAGQAYNEQFF. In nucleotides, the CDR3 is TGTGCCAGCAGTCAGTTAGCGGGCCAAGCCTACAATGAGCAGTTCTTC. Using reference TRBV28 and TRBJ2-1 for the parts outside the CDR3, the full variable domain is DVKVTQSSRYLVKRTGEKVFLECVQDMDHENMFWYRQDPGLGLRLIYFSYDVKMKEKGDIPEGYSVSREKKERFSLILESASTNQTSMYLCASSQLAGQAYNEQFFGPGTRLTVL.

The chain carries TRBV24-1 and TRBJ2-1; tentatively, D is TRBD1 (6 bases). The V end was cut by 6 bases, the J end by 7 bases, with 15 bases between. The CDR3 length is 14 residues. CDR1 KGHDR and CDR2 SFDVKD come from the germline V gene. Written as DNA, the CDR3 is TGTGCCACCAGTATACAGGGTTGGGATAATGAGCAGTTCTTC. This codes for CATSIQGWDNEQFF.

The chain carries TRBV29-1 and TRBJ1-4; 7 positions match TRBD1. Germline CDR1 and CDR2: SQVTM and ANQGSEA. Trimming cost V 3 bases and J 7 bases; bases outside gene matches: 8. The CDR3 is made up of 14 amino acids. CDR3 DNA: TGCAGCGTTGACCCCGGCAGGGGGTCTGAAAAACTGTTTTTT. Translation: CSVDPGRGSEKLFF.

The chain links TRBV29-1 to TRBJ1-4; D remains unclear. Between the trimmed V and J ends, which lost 0 bases and 2 bases, there was a span of 10 bases. The length of the CDR3 is 15 residues. Germline V gene data show CDR1 as SQVTM and CDR2 as ANQGSEA. The chain's CDR3 is CSVEDPGGTNEKLFF. The CDR3 bases are TGCAGCGTTGAAGATCCGGGCGGGACTAATGAAAAACTGTTTTTT.

The chain recombines TRBV2 with TRBJ1-2; perhaps TRBD1 as D (6 bases). Trimming stripped 3 bases from V and 0 bases from J, with 8 bases between. The CDR3 consists of 14 residues. Germline V lookup: CDR1 SNHLY, CDR2 FYNNEI. This CDR3 reads CASSDRTANYGYTF. The DNA for the CDR3 is TGTGCCAGCAGTGATAGGACAGCTAACTATGGCTACACCTTC.

The chain carries TRBV5-4 and TRBJ2-7, with D possibly TRBD2 on 6 matching bases. The germline gives CDR1 SGHNT, CDR2 YYREEE (reference sequence). This CDR3 region has 14 residues. Trimming removed 4 bases at V and 0 bases at J, with 11 bases between. The CDR3 here is CASSPGSHSYEQYF. The DNA for the CDR3 is TGTGCCAGCAGCCCCGGGAGCCACTCCTACGAGCAGTACTTC.

This chain joins TRBV7-3 and TRBJ1-1, with 8 bases that match TRBD1. Germline-derived CDR1 and CDR2 are SGHTA and FQGTGA. V was pared by 2 bases and J by 4 bases, with 3 bases of the junction left unmatched. The length of the CDR3 is 14 residues. In nucleotides, the CDR3 is TGTGCCAGCAGCTTATCAGGGGGCACCACTGAAGCTTTCTTT. This gives the protein CASSLSGGTTEAFF. Looking up the rest from reference TRBV7-3 and TRBJ1-1 gives the full variable domain: GAGVSQTPSNKVTEKGKYVELRCDPISGHTALYWYRQSLGQGPEFLIYFQGTGAADDSGLPNDRFFAVRPEGSVSTLKIQRTERGDSAVYLCASSLSGGTTEAFFGQGTRLTVV.

This clone was counted once. The V and J genes are TRBV11-1 and TRBJ1-2, with a possible D match to TRBD1 (6 bases). Germline V gene lookup returns CDR1 SGHAT and CDR2 FQDESV (reference sequence). The CDR3 covers 15 residues. V lost 2 bases to trimming and J lost 2 bases, with 12 bases between them. The CDR3 sequence is CASSLRRQDNYGYTF. Written as DNA, the CDR3 is TGTGCCAGCAGCTTAAGGCGACAGGACAACTATGGCTACACCTTC. Variable domain in full (rest from reference TRBV11-1 and TRBJ1-2): EAEVAQSPRYKITEKSQAVAFWCDPISGHATLYWYRQILGQGPELLVQFQDESVVDDSQLPKDRFSAERLKGVDSTLKIQPAELGDSAMYLCASSLRRQDNYGYTFGSGTRLTVV.